One sample yielded the 28 T cell receptor beta chains listed below, sequenced in a study of cytomegalovirus exposure and HLA in healthy donors. In the PCR, 60 Vbeta and 13 Jbeta primers were used. The assay was immunoSEQ multiplex PCR, and TCRdb's table has in-frame clones only and misses some. Of roughly 140,000 clones in the sample, around 82% were seen once. The sequencing sample was made of PBMCs. The origin of the receptors is a middle-aged man in good health and CMV-seropositive.

The chain's CDR3 is CASSISATSGANVLTF. CDR3 nucleotide sequence: TGTGCCAGTAGTATTAGTGCCACCTCTGGGGCCAACGTCCTGACTTTC. V and J are TRBV19 and TRBJ2-6; D gene ambiguous. V was cut by 3 bases and J by 0 bases, with 9 bases left in between. This CDR3 has 16 amino acids. The germline V gene encodes CDR1 LNHDA and CDR2 SQIVND (reference sequence).

The CDR3 is CASSREESLAGGYTEAFF. The CDR3, as DNA: TGCGCCAGCAGCCGAGAGGAATCCTTGGCAGGGGGCTACACTGAAGCTTTCTTT. The V gene is TRBV4-1, the J gene TRBJ1-1; 8 bases map to TRBD1. Germline assignment: CDR1 MGHRA and CDR2 YSYEKL. This CDR3 region has 18 residues. Trimming removed 4 bases from V and 3 bases from J; junction bases left unmatched: 16.

The chain recombines TRBV11-2 with TRBJ2-7; the match to TRBD1 covers 9 bases. V gave up 3 bases and J gave up 0 bases; unmatched junction bases: 6. In germline, CDR1 is SGHAT, CDR2 FQNNGV. CDR3 length: 16 amino acids. The CDR3 DNA reads TGTGCCAGCAGCTTTAGACAGGGGGTCCTCTCCTACGAGCAGTACTTC. Its translation is CASSFRQGVLSYEQYF.

The chain is built from TRBV19 and TRBJ2-7, with a weak D call TRBD2 (6 bases). V was shortened by 1 base and J by 6 bases, with 10 bases between the two germline ends. The CDR3 extends over 13 amino acids. Per germline, CDR1 LNHDA and CDR2 SQIVND (reference sequence). As DNA, the CDR3 is TGTGCCAGTAGTATAGGTGGAGGGGTCGAGCAGTACTTC. Its translation: CASSIGGGVEQYF. Combining the CDR3 with reference TRBV19 and TRBJ2-7 gives the whole variable domain DGGITQSPKYLFRKEGQNVTLSCEQNLNHDAMYWYRQDPGQGLRLIYYSQIVNDFQKGDIAEGYSVSREKKESFPLTVTSAQKNPTAFYLCASSIGGGVEQYFGPGTRLTVT.

Concerning this clone: Other DNA variants within this sample encode the same CDR3. V usage is TRBV6-1 and J usage is TRBJ1-5, with D unclear. This CDR3 has 14 residues. Germline CDR1 and CDR2: MNHNS and SASEGT. The CDR3 DNA sequence: TGTGCTAGCGGGCCCTTTTATAGCAATCAGCCCCAGCATTTT. As protein: CASGPFYSNQPQHF.

This clone was seen a handful of times. This chain connects TRBV27 to TRBJ1-1; TRBD1 might be the D (6 bases). Germline V gives CDR1 MNHEY, CDR2 SMNVEV (reference sequence). V was clipped by 2 bases and J by 8 bases, with 12 bases between them. The CDR3 length is 13 residues. CDR3 DNA sequence: TGTGCCAGCAGTTTACATTTCGACAGGGAAGCTTTCTTT. Protein sequence: CASSLHFDREAFF.

This clone was seen only once. CDR3 residues: CASTARDRGQIEQYF. DNA of the CDR3: TGTGCCAGCACGGCGCGGGACAGGGGGCAGATCGAGCAGTACTTC. The chain employs TRBV6-6 and TRBJ2-7, with 12 bases that match TRBD1. This CDR3 has 15 amino acids. The V gene end was trimmed by 7 bases and the J gene end by 6 bases; junction bases not matched to a gene: 10. Germline V lookup: CDR1 MNHNY, CDR2 SVGAGI (reference sequence).

The chain employs TRBV4-1 and TRBJ2-7; tentatively, D is TRBD1 (7 bases). The CDR3 runs 14 residues. V was clipped by 6 bases and J by 4 bases, with 16 bases between them. In germline, CDR1 is MGHRA, CDR2 YSYEKL. The CDR3 loop is CASSPRQGGYEQYF. As DNA, the CDR3 is TGCGCCAGCAGTCCCAGACAGGGAGGATACGAGCAGTACTTC.

The CDR3 nucleotides read TGCGCCAGCAGCCAAACCTACCCCGGGGAGCTGTTTTTT. Its protein is CASSQTYPGELFF. The rearrangement links TRBV4-1 to TRBJ2-2; D not certain. Trimming pared 2 bases from V and 6 bases from J, leaving 7 bases between. This CDR3 region has 13 residues. Germline loops: CDR1 MGHRA, CDR2 YSYEKL.

This CDR3 is CASSERGMNNSPLHF. CDR3 bases: TGTGCCAGCAGTGAGAGAGGGATGAATAATTCACCCCTCCACTTT. V and J are TRBV2 and TRBJ1-6; D ambiguous. With 3 bases removed from V and 5 bases from J, the gap between germline ends came to 11 bases. The length of the CDR3 is 15 residues. CDR1 SNHLY and CDR2 FYNNEI come from the germline V gene.

V usage is TRBV4-1 and J usage is TRBJ1-4; unclear D gene. Germline assignment: CDR1 MGHRA and CDR2 YSYEKL. Deletions cut 1 base from V and 7 bases from J, with 13 bases between. The CDR3 consists of 15 residues. The CDR3 spells CASSQVHPSGEKLFF. The DNA of the CDR3 is TGCGCCAGCAGCCAAGTCCACCCCTCGGGTGAAAAACTGTTTTTT.

The chain links TRBV11-2 to TRBJ1-2; D call uncertain. The germline V gene has CDR1 SGHAT and CDR2 FQNNGV. Trimming cost V 5 bases and J 2 bases, with 9 bases left between them. This CDR3 contains 13 residues. CDR3 region: CASSVTQNYGYTF. In DNA, the CDR3 is TGTGCCAGCAGCGTCACACAGAACTATGGCTACACCTTC. Using reference TRBV11-2 and TRBJ1-2 for the parts outside the CDR3, the full variable domain is EAGVAQSPRYKIIEKRQSVAFWCNPISGHATLYWYQQILGQGPKLLIQFQNNGVVDDSQLPKDRFSAERLKGVDSTLKIQPAKLEDSAVYLCASSVTQNYGYTFGSGTRLTVV.

This chain connects TRBV29-1 to TRBJ2-5; TRBD1 matches 7 bases. This CDR3 region has 12 residues. J gave up 1 base and V 6 bases, and 2 bases lay outside the gene matches. CDR1 is SQVTM, CDR2 ANQGSEA, per germline. CDR3 in DNA: TGCAGCGTGGGACAGTCCCAAGAGACCCAGTACTTC. Translating it yields CSVGQSQETQYF.

The V call is TRBV10-3, the J call TRBJ1-5; 7 bases are shared with TRBD1. The CDR3 contains 15 residues. The germline V gene has CDR1 ENHRY and CDR2 SYGVKD. The V and J ends lost 3 bases and 9 bases, in that order; junction bases with no gene match: 11. In DNA, the CDR3 is TGTGCCATCAGTGATATAGGGGGCTGGGATCGGCCCCAGCATTTT. Translation gives CAISDIGGWDRPQHF.

V is TRBV7-9 and J is TRBJ2-7; TRBD2 matches at 10 bases. V lost 5 bases to trimming and J lost 6 bases; unmatched junction nucleotides: 7. The CDR3 spans 14 residues. The V gene's germline CDR1 is SEHNR and CDR2 FQNEAQ (reference sequence). CDR3 amino acids: CASSLPGTSVEQYF. As DNA, the CDR3 is TGTGCCAGCAGCCTACCCGGGACTAGCGTCGAGCAGTACTTC.

This chain uses TRBV5-1 with TRBJ2-5; D is perhaps TRBD1 (6 bases). V was pared by 3 bases and J by 3 bases, with 15 bases between. The CDR3 runs 15 residues. CDR1 is SGHRS and CDR2 is YFSETQ in the germline V gene. CDR3 sequence reads: CASSSYGTREETQYF. CDR3 sequence (DNA): TGCGCCAGCAGCTCCTACGGGACAAGAGAAGAGACCCAGTACTTC.

The chain has TRBV5-1 and TRBJ2-2; TRBD2 aligns across 14 bases. The CDR3 is 18 residues long. The V gene end was trimmed by 1 base and the J gene end by 4 bases; junction bases not matched to a gene: 6. The V gene's germline CDR1 is SGHRS and CDR2 YFSETQ. CDR3 nucleotides: TGCGCCAGCAGCTTGATGGGACTAGCGGGAGTAAGCACCGGGGAGCTGTTTTTT. Its translation: CASSLMGLAGVSTGELFF.

V usage is TRBV7-8 and J usage is TRBJ2-1, with D possibly matching TRBD1 (6 bases). The germline V and J ends were trimmed by 0 bases and 3 bases, with 12 bases remaining between them. Germline values: CDR1 SGHVS, CDR2 FQNEAQ. The CDR3 loop spans 16 amino acids. CDR3 bases: TGTGCCAGCAGCTTAGCGACCTCGACAGGCTACAATGAGCAGTTCTTC. Protein sequence: CASSLATSTGYNEQFF.

The chain has TRBV7-9 and TRBJ1-4; possible D gene TRBD1, 6 bases. Germline CDR1 and CDR2: SEHNR and FQNEAQ (reference sequence). Trimming removed 4 bases at V and 4 bases at J, with 13 bases between. This CDR3 is 15 amino acids long. The CDR3 sequence: CASSSPGHNNEKLFF. DNA of the CDR3: TGTGCCAGCAGCTCCCCGGGACATAATAATGAAAAACTGTTTTTT.

The V gene is TRBV27, the J gene TRBJ2-2, with D possibly being TRBD2 (7 bases). CDR1 is MNHEY and CDR2 is SMNVEV in the germline V gene (reference sequence). This CDR3 comprises 17 residues. Trimming removed 1 base from V and 6 bases from J, with 18 bases in between. CDR3 nucleotide sequence: TGTGCCAGCAGTTTATTTAGGGGGGGCGCGAGGGCCGGGGAGCTGTTTTTT. This encodes CASSLFRGGARAGELFF.

This chain connects TRBV25-1 to TRBJ2-3; no definite D call. The CDR3 is 16 amino acids. Trimming removed 5 bases at V and 2 bases at J, with 17 bases between. Germline V gene sequence: CDR1 MGHDK, CDR2 SYGVNS. In nucleotides, the CDR3 is TGTGCCAGCAGTCTGCGAGGTACGGGTCCCACAGATACGCAGTATTTT. Protein sequence: CASSLRGTGPTDTQYF. Full variable domain (outside the CDR3, taken from reference TRBV25-1 and TRBJ2-3): EADIYQTPRYLVIGTGKKITLECSQTMGHDKMYWYQQDPGMELHLIHYSYGVNSTEKGDLSSESTVSRIRTEHFPLTLESARPSHTSQYLCASSLRGTGPTDTQYFGPGTRLTVL.

CDR3 sequence: CASSLRGGTDYEQYF. The CDR3 DNA is TGTGCCAGCAGCCTAAGGGGGGGAACAGACTACGAGCAGTACTTC. This chain links TRBV7-8 with TRBJ2-5, with a tentative D call TRBD2 (7 bases). Near its end, the DNA agrees better with TRBJ2-7, so the J call may be wrong. CDR1 and CDR2 (germline): SGHVS, FQNEAQ. The CDR3 consists of 15 residues.

This chain links TRBV28 with TRBJ2-7; 7 bases map to TRBD1. Germline trimming cut 5 bases from V and 1 base from J; bases unmatched to any gene: 17. The length of the CDR3 is 18 residues. CDR1 is MDHEN, CDR2 SYDVKM, per germline. The CDR3 loop reads CASSRLGLDRVFSYEQYF. The CDR3 DNA follows: TGTGCCAGCAGTAGGCTCGGTCTCGACAGGGTGTTTTCCTACGAGCAGTACTTC.

This chain joins TRBV25-1 and TRBJ1-3; D gene uncertain. The CDR3 is 13 residues long. V lost 4 bases and J lost 9, with 13 bases in between. Germline values: CDR1 MGHDK, CDR2 SYGVNS. The CDR3 bases are TGTGCCAGCAGTGGGCAAGAGGTCGGCACCATATATTTT. Translation gives CASSGQEVGTIYF.

This clone showed up just once. The chain recombines TRBV6-5 with TRBJ1-2; D gene unclear. Germline CDR1 MNHEY, CDR2 SVGAGI. The CDR3 is 16 residues long. V was pared by 4 bases and J by 0 bases, with 15 bases between. This chain's CDR3 is CASSSTRAAANYGYTF. CDR3 DNA: TGTGCCAGCAGTTCCACGCGGGCGGCGGCTAACTATGGCTACACCTTC.

The chain is built from TRBV7-2 and TRBJ2-1; D is possibly TRBD2 (5 bases). The germline V and J ends were trimmed by 1 base and 7 bases, with 11 bases remaining between them. CDR1 SGHTA and CDR2 FQGNSA come from the germline V gene. The CDR3 consists of 14 residues. The CDR3 reads CASSLGVATNEQFF. In DNA, the CDR3 is TGTGCCAGCAGCTTAGGTGTAGCGACGAATGAGCAGTTCTTC.

The chain joins TRBV18 to TRBJ2-1, with 10 bases aligning to TRBD2. Germline V gives CDR1 KGHSH, CDR2 LQKENI. CDR3 size: 16 residues. The V and J ends lost 1 base and 5 bases, in that order; junction bases with no gene match: 5. Here the CDR3 DNA reads TGTGCCAGCTCACCACGCCCTAGCGGGAGTAACAATGAGCAGTTCTTC. This codes for CASSPRPSGSNNEQFF.

The rearrangement joins TRBV7-8 to TRBJ1-2; D gene uncertain. With 4 bases removed from V and 2 bases from J, the gap between germline ends came to 14 bases. The germline V gene has CDR1 SGHVS and CDR2 FQNEAQ. This CDR3 spans 15 amino acids. The CDR3 region has the DNA TGTGCCAGCAGCTCTGACGGTATAGCAAACTATGGCTACACCTTC. It translates to CASSSDGIANYGYTF.